These 8 T cell receptor beta chains were all obtained from the same sample, sequenced in a study of radiotherapy plus CTLA-4 blockade in lung cancer. Profiling relied on immunoSEQ multiplex PCR, and the TCRdb table lists in-frame clones only, not all of them. The table has roughly 30,000 clones, 75% to 90% seen once. The input for sequencing was peripheral blood, taken from a patient treated with radiotherapy plus ipilimumab. The source of these receptors is a human donor with non-small cell lung cancer that progressed on radiotherapy plus ipilimumab.

The V gene is TRBV19, the J gene TRBJ2-6; 12 positions agree with TRBD2. Germline-derived CDR1 and CDR2 are LNHDA and SQIVND (reference sequence). V lost 5 bases and J lost 0; bases outside the gene matches: 8. The CDR3 spans 19 residues. The CDR3 reads CASSFTGLAGSSGANVLTF. The CDR3 nucleotides are TGTGCCAGTAGTTTCACCGGACTAGCGGGGTCCTCTGGGGCCAACGTCCTGACTTTC.

The sample holds a few counts of this clone. V and J are TRBV2 and TRBJ2-3; weak D call: TRBD1 (5 bases). CDR1 and CDR2 from the germline V gene are SNHLY and FYNNEI. The CDR3 totals 13 residues. The germline V and J ends were trimmed by 7 bases and 3 bases, with 11 bases remaining between them. Here the CDR3 DNA reads TGTGCCAGCACCCGGAGACAGACAGATACGCAGTATTTT. Protein product: CASTRRQTDTQYF.

The chain combines TRBV7-2 with TRBJ2-1; D is ambiguous. The CDR3 consists of 11 residues. The germline V gene encodes CDR1 SGHTA and CDR2 FQGNSA. The ends were cut back, 1 base at V and 7 bases at J, with 2 bases in the middle. Here the CDR3 reads CASSLVNEQFF. The CDR3 DNA reads TGTGCCAGCAGCTTAGTAAATGAGCAGTTCTTC.

This clone was observed a handful of times. This chain joins TRBV7-8 and TRBJ1-2; a possible D gene is TRBD1 (5 bases). Germline V gene sequence: CDR1 SGHVS, CDR2 FQNEAQ. Trimming took off 5 bases at V and 4 bases at J, with 20 bases between the two ends. The CDR3 is 16 residues long. The CDR3 reads CASSQDPNVGLYGYTF. CDR3 bases: TGTGCCAGCAGCCAAGACCCCAACGTGGGGCTCTATGGCTACACCTTC.

J is TRBJ2-5 and V is TRBV15, with TRBD2 matching 14 bases. V lost 2 bases, J lost 2 bases, and 7 bases stayed unmatched. CDR3 length: 18 residues. The germline gives CDR1 LNHNV, CDR2 YYDKDF (reference sequence). CDR3 amino acids: CATSRPGLAGGLQETQYF. The CDR3 nucleotides are TGTGCCACCAGCAGACCCGGACTAGCGGGGGGCCTTCAAGAGACCCAGTACTTC.

The rearrangement links TRBV29-1 to TRBJ1-2, with a tentative D call TRBD1 (5 bases). The CDR3 consists of 14 residues. Trimming removed 3 bases at V and 4 bases at J, with 15 bases between. Germline assignment: CDR1 SQVTM and CDR2 ANQGSEA. For the CDR3, the DNA is TGCAGCGTTGAGGCCGATGCAGGGCTCTATGGCTACACCTTC. This codes for CSVEADAGLYGYTF.

Only a few counts were recorded for this clone. This chain uses TRBV6-1 with TRBJ1-3, with 9 bases matching TRBD1. Germline CDR1 reads MNHNS; CDR2 reads SASEGT. The CDR3 covers 14 residues. This CDR3 is CGTGTGISGNTIYF. The CDR3 DNA follows: TGTGGAACCGGGACAGGGATCTCTGGAAACACCATATATTTT.

CDR3 sequence (DNA): TGTGCCAGCAGCTGGACAGGGATGAACACTGAAGCTTTCTTT. Protein: CASSWTGMNTEAFF. The chain links TRBV7-8 to TRBJ1-1; 8 nucleotides align to TRBD1. The CDR3 consists of 14 residues. Germline trimming cut 4 bases from V and 0 bases from J; bases unmatched to any gene: 1. Germline loops: CDR1 SGHVS, CDR2 FQNEAQ. The full variable domain, completed using reference TRBV7-8 and TRBJ1-1, is GAGVSQSPRYKVAKRGQDVALRCDPISGHVSLFWYQQALGQGPEFLTYFQNEAQLDKSGLPSDRFFAERPEGSVSTLKIQRTQQEDSAVYLCASSWTGMNTEAFFGQGTRLTVV.